This T cell receptor (beta chain) was found in a study of T cell responses to AZD1222 COVID-19 vaccine. The assay was immunoSEQ multiplex PCR, and TCRdb's table has in-frame clones only and misses some. The data contain over 120,000 clones, just under 95% of them singletons. Germline V gives CDR1 LNHDA, CDR2 SQIVND (reference sequence). The CDR3 extends over 18 amino acids. Trimming left V 3 bases short and J 2 bases short, with 19 bases between. The V gene is TRBV19, the J gene TRBJ2-2, with D perhaps matching TRBD2 (5 bases). The material sequenced was peripheral blood, taken on day 0 of AZD1222 vaccination. This TCR was sampled from an adult in good health. Here the CDR3 reads CASSIEAALLFNTGELFF. The CDR3 coding sequence is TGTGCCAGTAGTATTGAAGCGGCCCTCCTATTTAACACCGGGGAGCTGTTTTTT.